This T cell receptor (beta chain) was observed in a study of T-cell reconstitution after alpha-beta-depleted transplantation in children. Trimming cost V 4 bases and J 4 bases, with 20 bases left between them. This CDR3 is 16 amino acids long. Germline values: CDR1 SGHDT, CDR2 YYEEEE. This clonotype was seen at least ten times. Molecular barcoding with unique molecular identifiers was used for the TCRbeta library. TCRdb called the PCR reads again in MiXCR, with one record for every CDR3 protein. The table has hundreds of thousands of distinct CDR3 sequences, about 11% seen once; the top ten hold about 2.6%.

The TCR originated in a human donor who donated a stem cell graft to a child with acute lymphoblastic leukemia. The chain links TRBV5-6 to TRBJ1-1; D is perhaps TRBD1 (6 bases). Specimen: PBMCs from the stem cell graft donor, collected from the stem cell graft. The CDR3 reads CASSQMDSPEGTEAFF. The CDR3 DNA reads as TGTGCCAGCAGCCAAATGGACAGCCCGGAGGGCACTGAAGCTTTCTTT.